One and the same sample provided the 21 T cell receptor beta chains below, sequenced in a study of PD-1 blockade in classical Hodgkin lymphoma. Method: immunoSEQ multiplex PCR; TCRdb's copy keeps in-frame clones and lacks some. The table has under 35,000 clones, about 88% seen once. The sample's time point: newly diagnosed, previously untreated cHL patient sample. It was by magnetic negative selection that CD4+ T cells were purified from thawed PBMCs. Specimen: CD4+ T cells from blood. These receptors all stem from a human donor with classical Hodgkin lymphoma.

The chain has TRBV6-1 and TRBJ2-3; 10 bases agree with TRBD2. From germline, CDR1 is MNHNS and CDR2 SASEGT. V gave up 11 bases and J gave up 4 bases; unmatched junction bases: 12. This CDR3 has 15 residues. Written as DNA, the CDR3 is TGTGCCTCCACGGGACTAGCGTCGAGTTCAGATACGCAGTATTTT. This translates into CASTGLASSSDTQYF.

CDR3 in amino acids: CASSQDVGLAGDTQYF. CDR3 coding DNA: TGTGCCAGCAGCCAAGATGTAGGACTAGCGGGAGATACGCAGTATTTT. This chain connects TRBV4-2 to TRBJ2-3, with 11 bases identical to TRBD2. The CDR3 length is 16 residues. Trimming cost V 0 bases and J 5 bases; bases outside gene matches: 4. Germline CDR1 LGHNA, CDR2 YNFKEQ.

This clone was counted between two and nine times. The chain recombines TRBV5-1 with TRBJ1-4; D remains ambiguous. The CDR3 contains 14 residues. V was clipped by 0 bases and J by 6 bases, with 9 bases between them. Germline lookup yields CDR1 SGHRS and CDR2 YFSETQ. CDR3 residues: CASSLARRDEKLFF. The CDR3, as DNA: TGCGCCAGCAGCTTGGCCCGGAGGGATGAAAAACTGTTTTTT.

This chain connects TRBV13 to TRBJ1-4; 11 nucleotides match TRBD1. Germline V gene lookup returns CDR1 PRHDT and CDR2 FYEKMQ (reference sequence). Trimming at V came to 4 bases and at J to 0 bases, leaving 4 bases not matched to a gene. The CDR3 has 17 amino acids. Written as DNA, the CDR3 is TGTGCCAGCAGCTCCCTGGGACAGGGGGCAACTAATGAAAAACTGTTTTTT. Translating gives CASSSLGQGATNEKLFF.

The rearrangement joins TRBV29-1 to TRBJ1-5; tentatively, D is TRBD1 (5 bases). The CDR3 totals 11 residues. V lost 2 bases and J lost 10, with 9 bases in between. The germline V gene encodes CDR1 SQVTM and CDR2 ANQGSEA. CDR3 nucleotides: TGCAGCGTTGAAAAGGACAAACCCCAGCATTTT. Protein product: CSVEKDKPQHF.

This clone was seen a few times. V usage is TRBV4-2 and J usage is TRBJ1-2; 9 positions match TRBD1. V lost 3 bases to trimming and J lost 8 bases; unmatched junction nucleotides: 4. This CDR3 has 13 amino acids. The germline V gene has CDR1 LGHNA and CDR2 YNFKEQ. CDR3 protein: CASSQGQGRGYTF. The CDR3 DNA follows: TGTGCCAGCAGCCAGGGACAGGGAAGAGGCTACACCTTC.

The rearrangement joins TRBV6-5 to TRBJ1-1; D not certain. The ends were cut back, 2 bases at V and 1 base at J, with 5 bases in the middle. The CDR3 loop spans 13 amino acids. Germline CDR1 is MNHEY and CDR2 is SVGAGI. The DNA of the CDR3 is TGTGCCAGCAGTTACGGAGGGAACACTGAAGCTTTCTTT. Its protein product is CASSYGGNTEAFF.

J is TRBJ2-1 and V is TRBV11-3; possibly TRBD1 for D (5 bases). Germline V gene sequence: CDR1 SGHNT, CDR2 YENEEA. The CDR3 is 16 amino acids. Trimming took off 0 bases at V and 3 bases at J, with 12 bases between the two ends. As DNA, the CDR3 is TGTGCCAGCAGCTTAGAAAGGGGCCTTCTCTACAATGAGCAGTTCTTC. Translation gives CASSLERGLLYNEQFF.

J is TRBJ1-3 and V is TRBV9; no definite D call. The V and J ends lost 1 base and 2 bases respectively, with 10 bases between them. CDR3 length: 15 amino acids. CDR1 is SGDLS and CDR2 is YYNGEE in the germline V gene. CDR3 nucleotides: TGTGCCAGCAGCGTAAACCTTCTTCCTGGAAACACCATATATTTT. It encodes CASSVNLLPGNTIYF.

The chain has TRBV18 and TRBJ2-4, with D possibly TRBD1 on 5 matching bases. Trimming left V 3 bases short and J 1 base short, with 10 bases between. The CDR3 contains 15 residues. The germline V gene has CDR1 KGHSH and CDR2 LQKENI. The CDR3, as DNA: TGTGCCAGCTCACCTTTACAGGCCGCCAAAAACATTCAGTACTTC. Translating it yields CASSPLQAAKNIQYF.

V and J are TRBV7-2 and TRBJ1-6; D gene unclear. The CDR3 is made up of 16 amino acids. Trimming stripped 4 bases from V and 8 bases from J, with 18 bases between. Germline lookup yields CDR1 SGHTA and CDR2 FQGNSA. DNA for the CDR3: TGTGCCAGCAGCTGGCTACAGCGTCCTGGGGATTCACCCCTCCACTTT. Its protein is CASSWLQRPGDSPLHF.

This chain joins TRBV5-1 and TRBJ1-4; 8 positions match TRBD1. Trimming at V came to 2 bases and at J to 3 bases, leaving 0 bases not matched to a gene. Germline CDR1 and CDR2: SGHRS and YFSETQ. This CDR3 region has 14 residues. The CDR3, as DNA: TGCGCCAGCAGCTTACAGGGGGCTAATGAAAAACTGTTTTTT. It encodes CASSLQGANEKLFF.

As DNA, the CDR3 is TGTGCCAGCAGTCAGGGCTTCAATCAGCCCCAGCATTTT. It specifies CASSQGFNQPQHF. The chain joins TRBV27 to TRBJ1-5; possible D gene TRBD1, 5 bases. The V end was cut by 5 bases, the J end by 3 bases, with 8 bases between. This CDR3 region has 13 residues. CDR1 and CDR2 from the germline V gene are MNHEY and SMNVEV (reference sequence).

The chain employs TRBV5-4 and TRBJ2-6, with D possibly being TRBD1 or TRBD2 (5 bases each). V was pared by 2 bases and J by 1 base, with 16 bases between. The V gene's germline CDR1 is SGHNT and CDR2 YYREEE (reference sequence). The CDR3 is 18 amino acids. The CDR3 nucleotides are TGTGCCAGCAGCTTACTTCGGGACCTGGGGTCTGGGGCCAACGTCCTGACTTTC. Translated: CASSLLRDLGSGANVLTF.

This chain connects TRBV4-1 to TRBJ1-3; D unresolved. Trimming pared 1 base from V and 3 bases from J, leaving 16 bases between. Germline CDR1 MGHRA, CDR2 YSYEKL. The CDR3 consists of 17 residues. The CDR3 here is CASSQASTGIGGNTIYF. In nucleotides, the CDR3 is TGCGCCAGCAGCCAAGCCTCAACGGGGATTGGTGGAAACACCATATATTTT.

V is TRBV20-1 and J is TRBJ1-3; the D is unclear. In germline, CDR1 is DFQATT, CDR2 SNEGSKA (reference sequence). The CDR3 is 11 residues long. Trimming cost V 3 bases and J 4 bases, with 4 bases left between them. CDR3 coding DNA: TGCAGTGCTAGCCCAGGAAACACCATATATTTT. It is translated as CSASPGNTIYF.

This clone has just one count. This sequence joins TRBV2 and TRBJ2-7; no firm D call. V shed 4 bases and J shed 7 bases, with 11 bases lying between them. The CDR3 totals 12 residues. CDR1 and CDR2 (germline): SNHLY, FYNNEI. As DNA, the CDR3 is TGTGCCAGCAGTGGTACCAGGCGGGAGCAGTACTTC. Translating gives CASSGTRREQYF.

A remark on this clone: The sample has other DNA sequences that encode this CDR3 too. The V gene is TRBV11-3, the J gene TRBJ1-1; possible D gene TRBD1, 6 bases. Germline-derived CDR1 and CDR2 are SGHNT and YENEEA. CDR3 length: 16 residues. V was trimmed by 0 bases and J by 1 base, leaving 12 bases between them. The CDR3 spells CASSLDGRGGNTEAFF. The CDR3 DNA reads TGTGCCAGCAGCTTAGATGGGAGGGGGGGGAACACTGAAGCTTTCTTT.

V usage is TRBV6-6 and J usage is TRBJ2-3; D is uncertain. Germline-derived CDR1 and CDR2 are MNHNY and SVGAGI (reference sequence). This CDR3 spans 11 amino acids. The V end was cut by 10 bases, the J end by 6 bases, with 11 bases between. In DNA, the CDR3 is TGTGCCACCTCTAGTTTCGATACGCAGTATTTT. Residues: CATSSFDTQYF.

A single count supports this clone. This rearrangement joins TRBV6-4 to TRBJ1-5; D call uncertain. The CDR3 extends over 12 amino acids. Germline V CDR1 and CDR2: MRHNA, SNTAGT. The germline V and J ends were trimmed by 8 bases and 6 bases, with 11 bases remaining between them. CDR3 amino acids: CASGKVGQPQHF. Written as DNA, the CDR3 is TGTGCCAGCGGGAAGGTAGGTCAGCCCCAGCATTTT.

The chain combines TRBV2 with TRBJ2-3, with 9 bases identical to TRBD1. CDR3 length: 18 amino acids. The V and J ends lost 6 bases and 2 bases, in that order; junction bases with no gene match: 15. Per germline, CDR1 SNHLY and CDR2 FYNNEI. CDR3 bases: TGTGCCAGCAGGAAACAGGGGGCTGCTAGCCGTCACACAGATACGCAGTATTTT. Amino acids: CASRKQGAASRHTDTQYF.